This T cell receptor beta chain was identified in a study of metastatic and nonmetastatic thyroid tumors. Overall study: Malignant and benign thyroid patients had repertoires compared in peripheral blood and tumor or nodule tissue.

TCRdb re-called clones via MiXCR from the PCR reads. Here the sample spans some 21,000 clones, roughly 9.7% being singletons. No treatment of any kind had been given to any patient before thyroid surgery. This clone counts as medium-sized. Sequenced input: blood. The receptor was isolated from a female donor with papillary thyroid cancer or a benign thyroid nodule (not recorded which). Some clones in this sample may be carry-over from other donors' samples.

The CDR3 sequence is CASSEGQAGQPQHF. For the CDR3, the DNA is TGTGCCAGCAGTGAAGGACAGGCTGGGCAGCCCCAGCATTTT. The chain combines TRBV28 with TRBJ1-5; 7 nucleotides agree with TRBD1. Trimming cost V 5 bases and J 7 bases; bases outside gene matches: 8. Germline lookup yields CDR1 MDHEN and CDR2 SYDVKM. The CDR3 length is 14 residues. Based on the CDR3 plus reference TRBV28 and TRBJ1-5, the full variable domain is DVKVTQSSRYLVKRTGEKVFLECVQDMDHENMFWYRQDPGLGLRLIYFSYDVKMKEKGDIPEGYSVSREKKERFSLILESASTNQTSMYLCASSEGQAGQPQHFGDGTRLSIL.